A single sample is the source of the 6 T cell receptor beta chains below, sequenced in a study of cytomegalovirus exposure and HLA in healthy donors. In the PCR, 60 Vbeta and 13 Jbeta primers were used. Generated by immunoSEQ multiplex PCR, the TCRdb table keeps only in-frame clones and is missing some. Among about 100,000 clones listed, 76% were seen once. The sequenced sample was PBMCs. These receptors were collected from a man between 40 and 49 years old in good health and CMV-seronegative.

V is TRBV19 and J is TRBJ1-2, with 7 positions matching TRBD1. V was clipped by 5 bases and J by 4 bases; unmatched bases: 4. Germline V lookup: CDR1 LNHDA, CDR2 SQIVND (reference sequence). This CDR3 region has 13 residues. DNA of the CDR3: TGTGCCAGTAGTGGCCAGGGGGGCTATGGCTACACCTTC. Translating it yields CASSGQGGYGYTF.

Regarding this clone: One end of the junction varies from germline; a read error may be responsible. The chain joins TRBV7-9 to TRBJ2-1; D not certain. In germline, CDR1 is SEHNR, CDR2 FQNEAQ (reference sequence). The CDR3 extends over 11 amino acids. The CDR3 region is CSSSPDNEQFF. The CDR3 coding sequence is TGTTCCAGCAGCCCCGACAATGAGCAGTTCTTC.

The chain uses TRBV19 and TRBJ1-2, with 10 bases fitting TRBD1. V gave up 5 bases and J gave up 6 bases; unmatched junction bases: 3. Germline CDR1 LNHDA, CDR2 SQIVND (reference sequence). The CDR3 runs to 13 residues. CDR3 DNA sequence: TGTGCCAGTAGTCCCGGGACAGGGGATGGCTACACCTTC. Its translation: CASSPGTGDGYTF.

The chain joins TRBV4-1 to TRBJ1-5; a possible D gene is TRBD1 (5 bases). CDR1 and CDR2 (germline): MGHRA, YSYEKL. This CDR3 is built from 12 residues. The V end was cut by 4 bases, the J end by 11 bases, with 12 bases between. CDR3 protein: CASSRGEGAQHF. CDR3 sequence (DNA): TGCGCCAGCAGCCGGGGTGAAGGGGCCCAGCATTTT.

The chain uses TRBV15 and TRBJ2-5; D unclear. CDR3 length: 15 residues. Germline V gene data show CDR1 as LNHNV and CDR2 as YYDKDF (reference sequence). V was trimmed by 1 base and J by 2 bases, leaving 11 bases between them. This CDR3 reads CATSRVGAIQETQYF. The CDR3 DNA follows: TGTGCCACCAGCAGAGTCGGAGCTATACAAGAGACCCAGTACTTC. Full variable domain (rest looked up from reference TRBV15 and TRBJ2-5): DAMVIQNPRYQVTQFGKPVTLSCSQTLNHNVMYWYQQKSSQAPKLLFHYYDKDFNNEADTPDNFQSRRPNTSFCFLDIRSPGLGDTAMYLCATSRVGAIQETQYFGPGTRLLVL.

V and J are TRBV7-9 and TRBJ1-5; 8 nucleotides align to TRBD1. This CDR3 spans 17 amino acids. V shed 5 bases and J 3 bases; nucleotides not matched to a gene: 12. Germline values: CDR1 SEHNR, CDR2 FQNEAQ (reference sequence). The CDR3 protein is CASSGGAGGRSNQPQHF. The CDR3, as DNA: TGTGCCAGCAGCGGAGGGGCAGGGGGCAGATCCAATCAGCCCCAGCATTTT.